A selection of T cell receptor beta chains follows, all from one sample in a study of blood T cell repertoires in COVID-19. The repertoire was sequenced with immunoSEQ multiplex PCR; TCRdb's copy has only in-frame clones and lacks some. The sample holds fewer than 200,000 clones, more than 80% seen once. Sequenced: peripheral blood. The receptors shown here come from a woman in her sixties with acute or convalescent COVID-19. The CDR3 runs from the conserved cysteine through the conserved F or W. A D gene is named only where the DNA matches it firmly. The size field is filled for only some rows; it gives once, few, many or a size class.

J gene,D gene,clone size,V gene,CDR3 DNA,CDR3 protein
TRBJ1-2,NA,NA,TRBV5-4,TGTGCCAGCAGAACGGAGCTCTATGGCTACACCTTC,CASRTELYGYTF
TRBJ1-2,NA,NA,TRBV28,TGTGCCAGCAGTAACCCGGGAATCTATGGCTACACCTTC,CASSNPGIYGYTF
TRBJ1-2,NA,NA,TRBV6-2/TRBV6-3,TGTGCCAGCAGTTACCCGGGACTGGTCCGTGGCTACACCTTC,CASSYPGLVRGYTF
TRBJ2-1,TRBD2,NA,TRBV7-9,TGTGCCAGCAGCCCTAGCGGGAGCTCCTACAATGAGCAGTTCTTC,CASSPSGSSYNEQFF
TRBJ2-7,NA,NA,TRBV9,TGTGCCAGCAGCGTAGAGGGGGACTATCTGAACGAGCAGTACTTC,CASSVEGDYLNEQYF
TRBJ2-1,NA,NA,TRBV5-1,TGCGCCAGCAGCACCACCGCGGGGCCCTACAATGAGCAGTTCTTC,CASSTTAGPYNEQFF
TRBJ2-7,TRBD1,NA,TRBV19,TGTGCCACCGGACAGGTCTCCGGTCTCGAGCAGTACTTC,CATGQVSGLEQYF
TRBJ2-2,NA,NA,TRBV30,TGTGCCTGGAGTGTAAAGGGACTGCTCGGGGAGCTGTTTTTT,CAWSVKGLLGELFF
TRBJ1-3,NA,NA,TRBV11-3,TGTGCCAGCAGCTTAGACTTTGGAAACACCATATATTTT,CASSLDFGNTIYF
TRBJ1-1,TRBD1,NA,TRBV10-1,TGCGCCAGCAGAAGGGACAGCCACACTGAAGCTTTCTTT,CASRRDSHTEAFF
TRBJ1-2,NA,NA,TRBV30,TGTGCCTGGAGGGTCGGGGATTCCTATGGCTACACCTTC,CAWRVGDSYGYTF
TRBJ1-1,NA,NA,TRBV29-1,TGCAGCGTTGGTGGGGTCGGCGGGGCTGAAGCTTTCTTT,CSVGGVGGAEAFF
TRBJ2-2,TRBD2,NA,TRBV10-3,TGTGCCATCAGTAGGACTAGCTACACCGGGGAGCTGTTTTTT,CAISRTSYTGELFF
TRBJ1-2,NA,few,TRBV29-1,TGCAGCGTTGCTGGAGGGTCATATGGCTACACCTTC,CSVAGGSYGYTF
TRBJ1-4,TRBD1,NA,TRBV2,TGTGCCAGCGGAACAGGGGCGAGGGGTGAAAAACTGTTTTTT,CASGTGARGEKLFF
TRBJ1-4,NA,NA,TRBV11-2,TGTGCCAGCAGCGTCGCGGGACGGTTGGATGAAAAACTGTTTTTT,CASSVAGRLDEKLFF
TRBJ2-1,NA,NA,TRBV28,TGTGCCAGCAGTTTAATGGGGGCTCCTAACAATGAGCAGTTCTTC,CASSLMGAPNNEQFF
TRBJ1-4,TRBD1,few,TRBV28,TGTGCCAGCAGAACTGGGACAGCCGAAAAACTGTTTTTT,CASRTGTAEKLFF
TRBJ2-1,NA,NA,TRBV3-1/TRBV3-2,TGTGCCAGCAGCCTCCTTGGGAGATATGAGCAGTTCTTC,CASSLLGRYEQFF
TRBJ1-4,NA,NA,TRBV4-1,TGCGCCAGCAGCCAAGATATGTCCAGGGCTCGCAATGAAAAACTGTTTTTT,CASSQDMSRARNEKLFF
TRBJ1-4,NA,once,TRBV7-8,TGTGCCAGCCGACTGACAACTAATGAAAAACTGTTTTTT,CASRLTTNEKLFF
TRBJ1-4,NA,many,TRBV6-5,TGTGCCAGCAGAAAGGCGCCAGCGGCTAATGAAAAACTGTTTTTT,CASRKAPAANEKLFF
TRBJ1-5,TRBD1,once,TRBV28,TGTGCCAGCAGAAGTACAGGGGGCGGCCAGCCCCAGCATTTT,CASRSTGGGQPQHF
TRBJ2-7,TRBD2,NA,TRBV7-8,TGTGCCAGCAGCTTAACCTCGACTAGCGGACTTCGCGAGCAGTACTTC,CASSLTSTSGLREQYF
TRBJ1-1,NA,NA,TRBV25-1,TGTGCCAGCAGCTCCAACAGGGTGACTTTCTTT,CASSSNRVTFF
TRBJ1-3,TRBD1,NA,TRBV3-1/TRBV3-2,TGTGCCAGCAGCCAAGAGGGCAGGGGGAAGGACTCTGGAAACACCATATATTTT,CASSQEGRGKDSGNTIYF
TRBJ2-1,TRBD1,NA,TRBV27,TGTGCCAGCAGTTTCGGCCGGGACAGGGGGAATGAGCAGTTCTTC,CASSFGRDRGNEQFF
TRBJ1-1,TRBD1,NA,TRBV18,TGTGCCAGCTCACCGCTAATTACTCCGGGACAGGGGGCAGGAGGCTACACTGAAGCTTTCTTT,CASSPLITPGQGAGGYTEAFF
TRBJ2-5,TRBD2,NA,TRBV13,TGTGCCAGCAGCCTCATGGGCGGGGGGATCCAAGAGACCCAGTACTTC,CASSLMGGGIQETQYF
TRBJ1-6,NA,NA,TRBV19,TGTGCCAGTAGTATAGCTGGGAGCAAGACCCTCCACTTT,CASSIAGSKTLHF
TRBJ1-2,NA,NA,TRBV7-6,TGTGCCAGCGCAGGCGGGACTCCTGGTAACTATGGCTACACCTTC,CASAGGTPGNYGYTF
TRBJ1-3,NA,NA,TRBV19,TGTGCCAGTCCGGGACACTTCTCTGGAAACACCATATATTTT,CASPGHFSGNTIYF
TRBJ2-7,TRBD2,NA,TRBV28,TGTGCCAGCAGTTTCTCACTCCGGACTAGCGTTTCCTACGAGCAGTACTTC,CASSFSLRTSVSYEQYF
TRBJ2-1,NA,NA,TRBV10-3,TGTGCCACCTCCCCTAGGGGTGAGCAGTTCTTC,CATSPRGEQFF
TRBJ1-1,NA,NA,TRBV27,TGTGCCAGCAGCGCCAGGGGGAACACTGAAGCTTTCTTT,CASSARGNTEAFF
TRBJ2-5,NA,NA,TRBV7-2,TGTGCCAGCAGCTTAGAAGGTCTAGAGAAGAAGACCCAGTACTTC,CASSLEGLEKKTQYF
TRBJ1-1,NA,few,TRBV30,TGTGCCTGGAGTGTAGGCCCCTGGCGGAGCACTGAAGCTTTCTTT,CAWSVGPWRSTEAFF
TRBJ1-3,NA,NA,TRBV3-1/TRBV3-2,TGTGCCAGCAGCCAAGGACTACAAGGGCCAGGCTCTGGAAACACCATATATTTT,CASSQGLQGPGSGNTIYF
TRBJ2-6,NA,NA,TRBV6-2/TRBV6-3,TGTGCCAGCAGTAGGGGCTTACGCTCTGGGGCCAACGTCCTGACTTTC,CASSRGLRSGANVLTF
TRBJ2-2,TRBD2,few,TRBV19,TGTGCCAGTAGTACAGCGGGAGCGAACACCGGGGAGCTGTTTTTT,CASSTAGANTGELFF
TRBJ1-2,TRBD1,few,TRBV30,TGTGCCTGGAGTGTACATAGGACAGGGCCCGGCTACACCTTC,CAWSVHRTGPGYTF
TRBJ2-7,TRBD1,NA,TRBV28,TGTGCCAGCAGCCCGGGACAGGGGTACGAGCAGTACTTC,CASSPGQGYEQYF
TRBJ1-1,NA,NA,TRBV4-1,TGCGCCAGCAGCCATGCAGGCTTGAACACTGAAGCTTTCTTT,CASSHAGLNTEAFF
TRBJ1-1,TRBD1,NA,TRBV18,TGTGCCAGCTCACCCCGACAGGGAAACACTGAAGCTTTCTTT,CASSPRQGNTEAFF
TRBJ1-4,NA,NA,TRBV12-3/TRBV12-4,TGTGCCAGCAGTTTAAGCCTGCGGGAAAAACTGTTTTTT,CASSLSLREKLFF
TRBJ2-5,TRBD2,NA,TRBV5-1,TGCGCCAGCAGCCCTGGGCCTAGCGGGTCCCGAGGAGAGACCCAGTACTTC,CASSPGPSGSRGETQYF
TRBJ1-1,TRBD1,once,TRBV29-1,TGCAGCGTTGAAAAGGGGGCTGGACGGAACACTGAAGCTTTCTTT,CSVEKGAGRNTEAFF
TRBJ2-7,NA,NA,TRBV30,TGTGCCTGGAGTGAGCGGGACGAGCAGTACTTC,CAWSERDEQYF
TRBJ2-2,NA,NA,TRBV7-9,TGTGCCAGCAGCTTAGCAGAACTCACCGGGGAGCTGTTTTTT,CASSLAELTGELFF
TRBJ1-2,TRBD1,NA,TRBV2,TGTGCCAGCAGGGCGGCGACAGGGAACCTTTATGGCTACACCTTC,CASRAATGNLYGYTF
TRBJ2-7,TRBD1,NA,TRBV29-1,TGCAGCGTTCGTCAGACAGGGCGGTACGAGCAGTACTTC,CSVRQTGRYEQYF
TRBJ1-2,TRBD1,NA,TRBV28,TGTGCCAGCAGTTCCTACCGGGACAGCTTTAACTACGGCTACACCTTC,CASSSYRDSFNYGYTF
TRBJ1-5,TRBD1,NA,TRBV5-5,TGTGCCAGCAGCATTACCGGGACAGGGTTAAATCAGCCCCAGCATTTT,CASSITGTGLNQPQHF
TRBJ1-2,TRBD1,NA,TRBV6-5,TGTGCCAGCAGTTACTTGACAGGGTTAAGCTATGGCTACACCTTC,CASSYLTGLSYGYTF
TRBJ1-4,NA,once,TRBV9,TGTGCCAGCAGCTCAATCCCCGGTCTTGAAGAAAAACTGTTTTTT,CASSSIPGLEEKLFF
TRBJ2-3,NA,NA,TRBV11-3,TGTGCCAGCAGCTTAGACTCTGGGACTCAATTGAGAGATACGCAGTATTTT,CASSLDSGTQLRDTQYF
TRBJ2-7,TRBD2,NA,TRBV7-9,TGTGCCAGCAGCTTGCAGGTAGCGGGAGGGGGTCGCGAGCAGTACTTC,CASSLQVAGGGREQYF
TRBJ1-5,TRBD1,NA,TRBV6-6,TGTGCCAGCTCCGGGACAGATAAATATCAGCCCCAGCATTTT,CASSGTDKYQPQHF